These 16 T cell receptor beta chains were all obtained from the same sample, sequenced in a study of early T cells in non-severe SARS-CoV-2 infection. TCRdb reanalysed the 5' RACE reads using MiXCR and keeps one entry per CDR3 protein. The sample yields fewer than 120,000 distinct CDR3 sequences, approximately 12% seen once. The starting material was whole blood, obtained at baseline. These receptors were obtained from an adult who was a healthcare worker with PCR-confirmed SARS-CoV-2 infection or an uninfected control (not recorded which).

The gene calls are TRBV5-1 and TRBJ1-5; D possibly corresponds to TRBD1 (6 bases). Trimming took off 0 bases at V and 2 bases at J, with 12 bases between the two ends. The CDR3 covers 16 residues. Germline loops: CDR1 SGHRS, CDR2 YFSETQ. The CDR3 protein is CASSLAGTFRNQPQHF. CDR3 coding DNA: TGCGCCAGCAGCTTGGCCGGGACATTCCGCAATCAGCCCCAGCATTTT.

J is TRBJ2-7 and V is TRBV14; D unresolved. Germline V gene lookup returns CDR1 SGHDN and CDR2 FVKESK. The V end was cut by 0 bases, the J end by 6 bases, with 9 bases between. CDR3 size: 13 residues. The CDR3 region has the DNA TGTGCCAGCAGCCAAGAAGTAGCAAGCGAGCAGTACTTC. It codes for CASSQEVASEQYF.

This clonotype came up many times. The chain links TRBV19 to TRBJ2-1; maybe TRBD2 (6 bases). CDR1 and CDR2 (germline): LNHDA, SQIVND (reference sequence). Deletions cut 5 bases from V and 5 bases from J, with 10 bases between. This CDR3 is 13 amino acids long. The CDR3 bases are TGTGCCAGTAGTTGGAGGGAGGACAATGAGCAGTTCTTC. It specifies CASSWREDNEQFF.

This clonotype occurred many times. This chain links TRBV20-1 with TRBJ1-1; TRBD1 matches 7 bases. CDR3 length equals 13 residues. Germline trimming cut 1 base from V and 11 bases from J; bases unmatched to any gene: 10. Germline V CDR1 and CDR2: DFQATT, SNEGSKA (reference sequence). The CDR3 region is CSARGGQALGAFF. In nucleotides, the CDR3 is TGCAGTGCTAGAGGCGGACAGGCGCTGGGGGCTTTCTTT.

The chain combines TRBV5-1 with TRBJ2-6, with D maybe TRBD2 (5 bases). The CDR3 is made up of 15 amino acids. Trimming pared 3 bases from V and 3 bases from J, leaving 10 bases between. CDR1 is SGHRS and CDR2 is YFSETQ in the germline V gene. This CDR3 is CASSYREYGANVLTF. Written as DNA, the CDR3 is TGCGCCAGCAGCTATAGGGAGTATGGGGCCAACGTCCTGACTTTC. The full variable domain, rest sourced from reference TRBV5-1 and TRBJ2-6, is KAGVTQTPRYLIKTRGQQVTLSCSPISGHRSVSWYQQTPGQGLQFLFEYFSETQRNKGNFPGRFSGRQFSNSRSEMNVSTLELGDSALYLCASSYREYGANVLTFGAGSRLTVL.

V usage is TRBV20-1 and J usage is TRBJ1-1, with D maybe TRBD1 (5 bases). Germline V CDR1 and CDR2: DFQATT, SNEGSKA (reference sequence). V lost 4 bases to trimming and J lost 1 base, with 13 bases between them. The length of the CDR3 is 14 residues. CDR3 DNA sequence: TGCAGTGCTACGGGGGGACGGCCGAACACTGAAGCTTTCTTT. Translating gives CSATGGRPNTEAFF.

V and J are TRBV4-2 and TRBJ2-3; the D is unclear. Germline V lookup: CDR1 LGHNA, CDR2 YNFKEQ. Trimming cost V 1 base and J 6 bases, with 5 bases left between them. The CDR3 sequence is 12 residues long. The CDR3 loop is CASSQAPDTQYF. CDR3 bases: TGTGCCAGCAGCCAAGCGCCGGATACGCAGTATTTT.

This clonotype showed up many times. The chain employs TRBV7-8 and TRBJ2-3; D could derive from TRBD1 or TRBD2 (5 bases each). The V gene lost 5 bases and the J gene lost 0 bases, with 15 bases spanning the gap. This CDR3 has 16 residues. Germline V gene data show CDR1 as SGHVS and CDR2 as FQNEAQ. Here the CDR3 reads CASSPGRTSSTDTQYF. The CDR3 region has the DNA TGTGCCAGCAGCCCAGGGCGGACTTCTAGCACAGATACGCAGTATTTT.

This clonotype was seen repeatedly, ten times or more. V is TRBV20-1 and J is TRBJ2-7; TRBD2 agrees at 7 bases. V shed 0 bases, J shed 5 bases, and the junction held 7 bases outside the gene matches. The CDR3 runs 14 residues. Germline values: CDR1 DFQATT, CDR2 SNEGSKA (reference sequence). The CDR3 region is CSARDGREYDEQYF. CDR3 nucleotide sequence: TGCAGTGCTAGAGATGGGCGGGAGTACGACGAGCAGTACTTC.

The chain has TRBV19 and TRBJ2-3; D perhaps matches TRBD1 (5 bases). Germline CDR1 and CDR2: LNHDA and SQIVND (reference sequence). V dropped 1 base and J dropped 4 bases, with 15 bases sitting between them. This CDR3 spans 16 amino acids. CDR3 nucleotide sequence: TGTGCCAGTAGTATAGGCAGGGTGGTACTTCCAGATACGCAGTATTTT. Translated: CASSIGRVVLPDTQYF.

This clonotype was seen more than once but under ten times. This rearrangement joins TRBV5-1 to TRBJ2-1; 9 nucleotides line up with TRBD2. Looked up from germline, CDR1 is SGHRS and CDR2 is YFSETQ. The trim removed 0 bases at V and 3 bases at J, leaving 7 bases unmatched. CDR3 length: 17 residues. The DNA for the CDR3 is TGCGCCAGCAGCTTGGGGGCTAGCGGGACAAACTACAATGAGCAGTTCTTC. This sequence encodes CASSLGASGTNYNEQFF.

This clonotype came up many times. The chain has TRBV29-1 and TRBJ2-3; 8 bases are shared with TRBD1. This CDR3 has 13 amino acids. CDR1 is SQVTM and CDR2 is ANQGSEA in the germline V gene. V shed 6 bases, J shed 3 bases, and the junction held 5 bases outside the gene matches. CDR3 DNA: TGCAGCGTGGAGACAGGGGAGACAGATACGCAGTATTTT. Translated: CSVETGETDTQYF.

This clonotype was found a few times. V is TRBV23-1 and J is TRBJ2-1, with D possibly TRBD2 on 5 matching bases. TRBV23-1 is placed among ORFs of uncertain function. The CDR3 totals 20 residues. Trimming stripped 3 bases from V and 1 base from J, with 25 bases between. The CDR3 coding sequence is TGCGCCAGCAGTCAGCCTGGTCCCGAAGCCTTGGAGCGGTCCTACAATGAGCAGTTCTTC. Residues: CASSQPGPEALERSYNEQFF.

The rearrangement links TRBV10-3 to TRBJ2-5, with no clear D. Per the germline V gene, CDR1 is ENHRY and CDR2 is SYGVKD. This CDR3 contains 13 residues. The V and J ends lost 1 base and 4 bases respectively, with 7 bases between them. Here the CDR3 DNA reads TGTGCCATCAGTGAGTGGCCGGGAGAGACCCAGTACTTC. Its protein is CAISEWPGETQYF.

This clonotype was counted a few times. The V gene is TRBV7-6, the J gene TRBJ2-3; a possible D gene is TRBD1 (6 bases). Trimming cost V 0 bases and J 0 bases, with 10 bases left between them. Germline CDR1 SGHVS, CDR2 FNYEAQ. This CDR3 has 16 amino acids. CDR3 residues: CASSLAPGDSTDTQYF. CDR3 nucleotide sequence: TGTGCCAGCAGCTTAGCGCCAGGGGATAGCACAGATACGCAGTATTTT.

This clonotype was detected a few times. This chain links TRBV27 with TRBJ1-1, with D unclear. Trimming pared 2 bases from V and 7 bases from J, leaving 11 bases between. Germline-derived CDR1 and CDR2 are MNHEY and SMNVEV (reference sequence). The CDR3 sequence is 13 residues long. The DNA of the CDR3 is TGTGCCAGCAGTTTACTCCCGGCGGTTGAAGCTTTCTTT. It is translated as CASSLLPAVEAFF.